This T cell receptor beta chain comes out of a study of T cells expressing NK-cell markers. Study information: Source material for TCR beta repertoires consisted of sorted CD3+CD56+NKG2C+, CD3+CD56+NKG2C- and CD3+CD56-NKG2C+ T cells. General observations from the study: Certain NKG2C+ T cell clones were expanded, and their HCMV specificity remained unclear.

Synthesis of TCR beta cDNA relied on 5'RACE template switching carrying UMIs. TCRdb re-called the 5' RACE reads and catalogs CDR3 proteins one per entry, DNA excluded. The sample table sets out about 260,000 distinct CDR3 sequences. For this clonotype: Its cognate antigen is unknown.

Sequencing used blood T cells: a sorted CD56 or NKG2C T cell subset, CD4+ or CD8+ T cells, or bulk PBMC T cells (not recorded which). The clonotype originates from a man younger than 35 in good health.

This CDR3 is CASSQVSGKAHEQYF. The V and J genes are TRBV4-2 and TRBJ2-7. CDR1 LGHNA and CDR2 YNFKEQ come from the germline V gene. The CDR3 totals 15 residues.